Detailed here is one T cell receptor beta chain. A junction end diverges from the germline sequence, so it may reflect a read error. Germline values: CDR1 MGHDK, CDR2 SYGVNS. The CDR3 runs 16 residues. This record belongs to a study of blood T cells in healthy people across ages. A second PCR, run for about 7 to 11 cycles, used a sample-barcoded 5' primer plus a J-beta primer mix. TCRdb ran MiXCR on the 5' RACE reads and lists one entry per CDR3 protein. The sample carries roughly 1,800,000 distinct CDR3 sequences, around half recorded once. The chain joins TRBV25-1 to TRBJ2-5, with TRBD1 matching over 10 bases. The last part of the DNA fits TRBJ2-7 better; the J call may be wrong. This sequence was found in a woman between 40 and 55 years old in good health. The sample was blood. The DNA of the CDR3 is TGTGTCAGCAGTGGCCCCGTCGACAGGGGGCACTTCGAGCAGTACTTC. It yields the protein CVSSGPVDRGHFEQYF.